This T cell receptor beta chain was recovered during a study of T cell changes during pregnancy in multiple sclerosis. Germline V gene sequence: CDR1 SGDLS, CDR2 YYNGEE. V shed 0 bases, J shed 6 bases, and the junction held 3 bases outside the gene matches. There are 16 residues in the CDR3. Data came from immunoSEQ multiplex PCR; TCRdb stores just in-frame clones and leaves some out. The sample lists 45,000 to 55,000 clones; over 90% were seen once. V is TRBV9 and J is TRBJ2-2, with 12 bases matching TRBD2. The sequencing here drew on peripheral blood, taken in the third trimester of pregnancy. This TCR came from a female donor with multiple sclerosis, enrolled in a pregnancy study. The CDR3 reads CASSVDPSGGAGELFF. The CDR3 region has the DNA TGTGCCAGCAGCGTAGATCCTAGCGGGGGGGCCGGGGAGCTGTTTTTT.